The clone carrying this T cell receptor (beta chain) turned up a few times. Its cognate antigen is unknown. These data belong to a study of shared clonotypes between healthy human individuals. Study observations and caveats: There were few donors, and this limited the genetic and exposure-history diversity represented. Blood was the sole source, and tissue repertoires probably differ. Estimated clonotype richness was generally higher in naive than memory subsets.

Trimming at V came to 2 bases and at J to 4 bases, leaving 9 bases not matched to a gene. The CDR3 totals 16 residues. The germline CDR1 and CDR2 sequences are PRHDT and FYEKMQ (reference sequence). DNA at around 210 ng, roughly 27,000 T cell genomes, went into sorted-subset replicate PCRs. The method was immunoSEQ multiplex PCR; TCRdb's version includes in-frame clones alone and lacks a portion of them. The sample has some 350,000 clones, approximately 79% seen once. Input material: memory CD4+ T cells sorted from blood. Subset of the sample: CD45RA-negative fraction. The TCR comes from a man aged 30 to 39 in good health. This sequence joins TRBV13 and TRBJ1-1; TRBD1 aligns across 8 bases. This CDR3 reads CASSLWTGRRSTEAFF. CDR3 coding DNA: TGTGCCAGCAGCTTATGGACAGGGAGACGCAGCACTGAAGCTTTCTTT.